The clone carrying this T cell receptor beta chain was observed many times. The CDR3 consists of 15 residues. Germline CDR1 and CDR2: MNHEY and SVGAGI. V dropped 0 bases and J dropped 2 bases, with 10 bases sitting between them. Combining iRepertoire HTBI primers with Arm-PCR of CDR3 regions, the authors built TCR beta libraries. MiXCR, applied by TCRdb to the multiplex PCR reads, yields one record per CDR3 protein. The sample has some 350,000 distinct CDR3 sequences, around 15% seen once. These data are taken from a study of regulatory T cells in long-lasting Graves disease. The overall study: Recently diagnosed Graves' patients had received antithyroid drugs for under 3 months.

Time point: newly diagnosed GD, antithyroid drugs for less than 3 months. Construction of the TCR library relied on RNA isolated from PBMCs. An endocrinology department in Xi'an, China, recruited the patients. The same data also contributed to another study, on T cells in Graves' hyperthyroidism and ophthalmopathy. That work states: For the diagnoses, clinical symptoms, serum thyroxine and TRAb, thyroid ultrasound and orbital computed tomography were used. An initial round of RT-PCR targeting the TCR CDR3 relied on the HTBI primer set.

This receptor was taken from a woman aged 18 to 35 with Graves disease. The rearrangement joins TRBV6-5 to TRBJ1-1; unclear D gene. The starting material was peripheral blood mononuclear cells (PBMCs), obtained at new diagnosis, from a patient treated with antithyroid drugs. As DNA, the CDR3 is TGTGCCAGCAGTTACTCGTTTAAGGGAAACACTGAAGCTTTCTTT. Protein sequence: CASSYSFKGNTEAFF.